This is a list of T cell receptor beta chains from one sample in a study of blood T cells in healthy people across ages. TCRdb recomputed calls from the 5' RACE reads with MiXCR, one row per CDR3 protein. This table holds roughly 700,000 distinct CDR3 sequences, approximately 31% found once. Sequenced sample: blood. The receptor source for this set is a woman older than 75 in good health. Each CDR3 is given with its conserved first and last residue. Each record gives: V gene, D gene, J gene, clone size, CDR3 DNA, CDR3 protein. The D gene is left open where the match is weak. Clone sizes are given selectively: once, few, many, or a class where the clone is expanded.

TRBV12-3/TRBV12-4	TRBD1	TRBJ2-3	.	TGTGCCAGCAGTTTAGGGACAGGGCCAGTTAGAACAGATACGCAGTATTTT	CASSLGTGPVRTDTQYF
TRBV28	.	TRBJ2-3	many	TGTGCCAGCAGCCTTGAGGGGGACTCGTTTAGCACAGATACGCAGTATTTT	CASSLEGDSFSTDTQYF
TRBV28	.	TRBJ1-4	many	TGTGCCAGCAGTTTATATTATCTGGGGGCAGAGGAAAAACTGTTTTTT	CASSLYYLGAEEKLFF
TRBV11-2	TRBD2	TRBJ2-1	many	TGTGCCAGCACTAGCGGGGGGGCGGGATACAATGAGCAGTTCTTC	CASTSGGAGYNEQFF
TRBV7-2	.	TRBJ1-4	.	TGTGCCAGCAGCTCCAGGATGGATGAAAAACTGTTTTTT	CASSSRMDEKLFF
TRBV29-1	.	TRBJ2-3	few	TGCAGCGCTGAAGATGGGTCGAGAGGCACAGATACGCAGTATTTT	CSAEDGSRGTDTQYF
TRBV7-9	.	TRBJ1-5	many	TGCGCCAGCAGCTTGGGCCAGGGAAGCCAGCCCCAGCATTTT	CASSLGQGSQPQHF
TRBV20-1	.	TRBJ2-7	many	TGCAGTGCTAGCCAGTCATCCTACGAGCAGTACTTC	CSASQSSYEQYF
TRBV7-2	TRBD2	TRBJ2-7	.	TGTGCCAGCAGCAAAGGGACTAGCGGGGGGTCCTACGAGCAGGACTTC	CASSKGTSGGSYEQDF
TRBV12-3/TRBV12-4	TRBD2	TRBJ2-3	.	TGTGCCAGCGCACCTTTTGCGGGGGGGCAAGCTACGCAGTATTTT	CASAPFAGGQATQYF